Listed below are T cell receptor beta chains from one sample, sequenced in a study of T cells in Graves' hyperthyroidism and ophthalmopathy. Using its own MiXCR run on the multiplex PCR reads, TCRdb lists one record per CDR3 protein. Found here are about half a million distinct CDR3 sequences, about 20% of them singletons; the top ten hold approximately 49%. Sequencing was carried out using blood. The source is a woman aged 70-85 years with Graves' ophthalmopathy. Each CDR3 is given with its conserved first and last residue. The D gene is left open where the match is weak. The size field is filled for only some rows; it gives once, few, many or a size class.

J: TRBJ2-7; D: TRBD2; size: many; V: TRBV4-2; CDR3: CASSQDLGLGIYEQYF; DNA: TGTGCCAGCAGCCAAGATCTAGGACTAGGAATCTACGAGCAGTACTTC
J: TRBJ2-2; D: TRBD2; size: -; V: TRBV5-1; CDR3: CASSSGPGLVVGPGELFF; DNA: TGCGCCAGCAGCTCGGGCCCTGGACTAGTAGTAGGCCCCGGGGAGCTGTTTTTT
J: TRBJ2-7; D: -; size: -; V: TRBV28; CDR3: CASSLTPGKDFYEQYF; DNA: TGTGCCAGCTCTCTAACTCCAGGGAAAGATTTCTACGAGCAGTACTTC
J: TRBJ2-1; D: -; size: -; V: TRBV30; CDR3: CAWNKDRRDSEQFF; DNA: TGTGCCTGGAACAAAGACCGGAGGGACTCTGAGCAGTTCTTC
J: TRBJ1-1; D: TRBD1; size: few; V: TRBV19; CDR3: CASSPGGEGTEAFF; DNA: TGTGCCAGTAGCCCAGGGGGGGAGGGCACTGAAGCTTTCTTT
J: TRBJ2-3; D: TRBD2; size: few; V: TRBV10-3; CDR3: CAISESSGRDTDTQYF; DNA: TGTGCCATCAGTGAGTCAAGCGGGAGGGATACAGATACGCAGTATTTT
J: TRBJ2-1; D: -; size: once; V: TRBV4-3; CDR3: CASSQGLAISYNEQFF; DNA: TGCGCCAGCAGCCAAGGGCTGGCGATTTCCTACAATGAGCAGTTCTTC
J: TRBJ1-4; D: -; size: few; V: TRBV11-2; CDR3: CASSLSGANEKLFF; DNA: TGTGCCAGCAGCTTATCCGGTGCTAATGAAAAACTGTTTTTT
J: TRBJ1-4; D: -; size: few; V: TRBV28; CDR3: CASSMTRFLTNEKLFF; DNA: TGTGCCAGCAGTATGACACGTTTCCTAACTAATGAAAAACTGTTTTTT
J: TRBJ2-7; D: -; size: many; V: TRBV5-1; CDR3: CASSLAHGGNEQYF; DNA: TGCGCCAGCAGCTTGGCGCATGGGGGGAACGAGCAGTACTTC
J: TRBJ2-1; D: TRBD2; size: -; V: TRBV7-2; CDR3: CASSFGSSGANEQFF; DNA: TGTGCCAGCAGCTTTGGATCTAGCGGGGCCAATGAGCAGTTCTTC
J: TRBJ1-5; D: -; size: many; V: TRBV6-1; CDR3: CASSQVTNQPQHF; DNA: TGTGCCAGCAGCCAAGTTACAAATCAGCCCCAGCATTTT
J: TRBJ2-5; D: -; size: few; V: TRBV6-1; CDR3: CASRDTLRPYQETQYF; DNA: TGTGCCAGCCGGGACACCCTGCGACCTTACCAAGAGACCCAGTACTTC
J: TRBJ2-2; D: TRBD2; size: few; V: TRBV7-2; CDR3: CASSWTGLADTGELFF; DNA: TGTGCCAGCAGCTGGACGGGACTAGCGGACACCGGGGAGCTGTTTTTT
J: TRBJ1-2; D: -; size: few; V: TRBV19; CDR3: CASSSSTGILYGYTF; DNA: TGTGCCAGTAGTTCCTCGACAGGAATCCTCTATGGCTACACCTTC
J: TRBJ2-1; D: -; size: -; V: TRBV6-1; CDR3: CATSHHETWEQFF; DNA: TGTGCCACCTCCCACCACGAGACGTGGGAGCAGTTCTTC
J: TRBJ2-1; D: -; size: -; V: TRBV7-2; CDR3: CASSPSLGGQFF; DNA: TGTGCCAGCAGCCCCAGCCTCGGGGGGCAGTTCTTC
J: TRBJ2-1; D: -; size: many; V: TRBV29-1; CDR3: CSVYTGGVYNEQFF; DNA: TGCAGCGTTTACACAGGGGGGGTCTACAATGAGCAGTTCTTC
J: TRBJ1-4; D: -; size: few; V: TRBV20-1; CDR3: CSARVGGRGINEKLFF; DNA: TGCAGTGCTAGAGTGGGGGGACGGGGGATTAATGAAAAACTGTTTTTT
J: TRBJ1-5; D: -; size: -; V: TRBV19; CDR3: CASSISAHNQPQHF; DNA: TGTGCCAGTAGTATCTCGGCCCACAATCAGCCCCAGCATTTT
J: TRBJ2-1; D: -; size: -; V: TRBV7-8; CDR3: CASSLVGRVANNEQFF; DNA: TGTGCCAGCAGCTTAGTAGGCCGGGTAGCTAACAATGAGCAGTTCTTC
J: TRBJ1-5; D: -; size: many; V: TRBV12-3/TRBV12-4; CDR3: CASSLSRYQPQHF; DNA: TGTGCCAGCAGTTTATCCCGATATCAGCCCCAGCATTTT
J: TRBJ2-3; D: TRBD2; size: -; V: TRBV6-5; CDR3: CASSYISGRADTQYF; DNA: TGTGCCAGCAGTTACATTTCCGGGAGGGCAGATACGCAGTATTTT
J: TRBJ1-6; D: -; size: -; V: TRBV11-2; CDR3: CASSHRRREDSPLHF; DNA: TGTGCCAGCAGCCATAGAAGGAGGGAAGATTCACCCCTCCACTTT
J: TRBJ1-5; D: -; size: few; V: TRBV12-3/TRBV12-4; CDR3: CASSPAMGSGNQPQHF; DNA: TGTGCCAGCAGTCCCGCTATGGGCAGCGGCAATCAGCCCCAGCATTTT
J: TRBJ2-1; D: -; size: -; V: TRBV7-9; CDR3: CASSQRAIYNEQFF; DNA: TGTGCCAGCAGCCAGCGGGCGATTTACAATGAGCAGTTCTTC
J: TRBJ2-3; D: TRBD1; size: few; V: TRBV30; CDR3: CAWSTGQGTDTQYF; DNA: TGTGCCTGGAGTACGGGACAGGGGACAGATACGCAGTATTTT
J: TRBJ2-5; D: -; size: many; V: TRBV2; CDR3: CASSVGLQETQYF; DNA: TGTGCCAGCAGTGTAGGCCTTCAGGAGACCCAGTACTTC
J: TRBJ1-1; D: -; size: -; V: TRBV6-2/TRBV6-3; CDR3: CASSYSAGGAGNTEAFF; DNA: TGTGCCAGCAGTTACTCCGCCGGGGGGGCGGGGAACACTGAAGCTTTCTTT
J: TRBJ1-1; D: -; size: -; V: TRBV2; CDR3: CASSESGRMNTEAFF; DNA: TGTGCCAGCAGTGAGTCCGGGAGGATGAACACTGAAGCTTTCTTT
J: TRBJ2-7; D: -; size: many; V: TRBV7-2; CDR3: CASSLSVGEQYF; DNA: TGTGCCAGCAGCTTAAGCGTCGGGGAGCAGTACTTC
J: TRBJ2-1; D: -; size: -; V: TRBV7-3; CDR3: CASSPSGSSSYNEQFF; DNA: TGTGCCAGCAGCCCGTCCGGCAGCAGCTCCTACAATGAGCAGTTCTTC
J: TRBJ2-1; D: -; size: -; V: TRBV6-2/TRBV6-3; CDR3: CASSYSGLFYNEQFF; DNA: TGTGCCAGCAGTTACTCAGGGTTATTCTACAATGAGCAGTTCTTC
J: TRBJ2-1; D: TRBD2; size: many; V: TRBV20-1; CDR3: CSASRRWLAGDYNEQFF; DNA: TGCAGTGCTAGCCGCAGGTGGCTAGCGGGAGACTACAATGAGCAGTTCTTC
J: TRBJ2-7; D: TRBD2; size: few; V: TRBV4-1; CDR3: CASSQEATSGHREQYF; DNA: TGCGCCAGCAGCCAAGAGGCCACTAGCGGTCATAGGGAGCAGTACTTC
J: TRBJ1-1; D: -; size: many; V: TRBV6-1; CDR3: CASSTTRGVNTEAFF; DNA: TGTGCCAGCAGTACCACCCGGGGGGTGAACACTGAAGCTTTCTTT
J: TRBJ1-1; D: -; size: -; V: TRBV12-3/TRBV12-4; CDR3: CASRSTTGSTEAFF; DNA: TGTGCCAGCAGAAGCACTACAGGGAGCACTGAAGCTTTCTTT
J: TRBJ2-3; D: -; size: few; V: TRBV6-2/TRBV6-3; CDR3: CASSYSTGTPDTQYF; DNA: TGTGCCAGCAGTTACTCGACAGGGACTCCGGATACGCAGTATTTT
J: TRBJ1-2; D: -; size: once; V: TRBV9; CDR3: CASSVEATGAYGYTF; DNA: TGTGCCAGCAGCGTAGAAGCGACGGGAGCCTATGGCTACACCTTC
J: TRBJ2-3; D: TRBD2; size: few; V: TRBV5-4; CDR3: CASSFAGGRADTQYF; DNA: TGTGCCAGCAGCTTTGCGGGAGGGCGGGCAGATACGCAGTATTTT
J: TRBJ1-1; D: -; size: many; V: TRBV6-1; CDR3: CASSEAFERTEAFF; DNA: TGTGCCAGCAGTGAAGCCTTCGAACGTACTGAAGCTTTCTTT
J: TRBJ1-1; D: TRBD1; size: many; V: TRBV27; CDR3: CASSPHRGGTEAFF; DNA: TGTGCCAGCAGTCCACACAGGGGAGGGACTGAAGCTTTCTTT
J: TRBJ2-2; D: -; size: -; V: TRBV28; CDR3: CASSLIGAGELFF; DNA: TGTGCCAGCAGTTTAATAGGGGCCGGGGAGCTGTTTTTT
J: TRBJ1-2; D: TRBD1; size: once; V: TRBV5-8; CDR3: CASRAGTGRWGYTF; DNA: TGTGCCAGCAGAGCCGGGACAGGGCGTTGGGGCTACACCTTC
J: TRBJ2-7; D: -; size: -; V: TRBV19; CDR3: CASSIVLTDSYEQYF; DNA: TGTGCCAGTAGTATAGTTTTAACAGACAGCTACGAGCAGTACTTC
J: TRBJ2-3; D: TRBD2; size: many; V: TRBV11-2; CDR3: CASSLSGLAGDTQYF; DNA: TGTGCCAGCAGCTTATCCGGACTAGCGGGAGATACGCAGTATTTT
J: TRBJ1-4; D: -; size: few; V: TRBV6-1; CDR3: CASSGHRDTNEKLFF; DNA: TGTGCCAGCAGTGGACACAGGGATACTAATGAAAAACTGTTTTTT
J: TRBJ2-5; D: TRBD1; size: few; V: TRBV24-1; CDR3: CATSDLRRQGMQETQYF; DNA: TGTGCCACCAGTGATCTTCGACGACAGGGGATGCAAGAGACCCAGTACTTC
J: TRBJ2-5; D: -; size: -; V: TRBV12-3/TRBV12-4; CDR3: CASRKDVRETQYF; DNA: TGTGCCAGCAGAAAGGACGTTAGGGAGACCCAGTACTTC